This T cell receptor (beta chain) originates from a study of T cells in Graves' hyperthyroidism and ophthalmopathy. Regions amplified from RNA transcripts were the TCR beta CDR3 regions. An initial round of RT-PCR targeting the TCR CDR3 relied on the HTBI primer set. MiXCR was run by TCRdb on the multiplex PCR reads, yielding one entry per CDR3 protein. The data contain roughly 350,000 distinct CDR3 sequences, around 13% of them singletons. There are many counts of this clonotype. Trimming cost V 1 base and J 1 base, with 13 bases left between them. Germline CDR1 reads SGHAT; CDR2 reads FQNNGV. This CDR3 region has 16 residues.

The sequenced material came from blood. The TCR originated in a woman younger than 45 with Graves' ophthalmopathy. The chain links TRBV11-2 to TRBJ1-1, with D perhaps matching TRBD1 (5 bases). The CDR3 loop is CASSLVAGIRNTEAFF. The CDR3 nucleotides read TGTGCCAGCAGCTTAGTTGCAGGGATCCGGAACACTGAAGCTTTCTTT.